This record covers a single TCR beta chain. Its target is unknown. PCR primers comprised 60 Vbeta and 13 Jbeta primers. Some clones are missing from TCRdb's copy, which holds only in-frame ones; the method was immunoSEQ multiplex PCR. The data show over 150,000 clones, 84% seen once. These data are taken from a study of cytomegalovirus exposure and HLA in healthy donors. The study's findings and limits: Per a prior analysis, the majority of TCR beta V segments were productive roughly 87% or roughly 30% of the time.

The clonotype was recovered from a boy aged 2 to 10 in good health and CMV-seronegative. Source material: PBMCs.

CDR3 sequence: CASSPTSGPLSYNEQFF. DNA for the CDR3: TGTGCCAGCAGTCCGACTAGCGGTCCTCTCTCCTACAATGAGCAGTTCTTC. This chain links TRBV4-2 with TRBJ2-1, with 9 bases aligning to TRBD2. CDR1 is LGHNA and CDR2 is YNFKEQ in the germline V gene. V shed 6 bases, J shed 0 bases, and the junction held 9 bases outside the gene matches. The CDR3 contains 17 residues.